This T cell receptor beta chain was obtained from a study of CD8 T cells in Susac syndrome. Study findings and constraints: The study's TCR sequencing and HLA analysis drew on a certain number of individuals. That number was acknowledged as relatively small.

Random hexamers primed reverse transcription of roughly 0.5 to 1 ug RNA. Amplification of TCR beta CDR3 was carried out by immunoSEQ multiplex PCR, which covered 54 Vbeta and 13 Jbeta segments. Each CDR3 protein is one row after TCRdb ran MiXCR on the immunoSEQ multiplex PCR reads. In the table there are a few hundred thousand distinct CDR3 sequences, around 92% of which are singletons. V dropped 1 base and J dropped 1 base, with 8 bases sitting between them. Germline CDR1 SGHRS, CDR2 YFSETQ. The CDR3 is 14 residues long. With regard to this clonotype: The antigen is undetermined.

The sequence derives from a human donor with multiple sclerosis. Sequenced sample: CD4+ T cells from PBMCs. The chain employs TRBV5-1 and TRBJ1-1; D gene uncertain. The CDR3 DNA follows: TGCGCCAGCAGCTTGAGGGATGGGAACACTGAAGCTTTCTTT. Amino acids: CASSLRDGNTEAFF.